The present T cell receptor (beta chain) was sequenced within a study of T cells in Graves' hyperthyroidism and ophthalmopathy. On the study more broadly: Peripheral blood samples were taken at initial diagnosis, prior to any treatment. The study's findings and limits: Most thyroid clonotypes expanded above 0.001 were also detected in blood.

Amplified TCR beta CDR3 regions derived from RNA transcripts. HTBI primers were employed in a first-round RT-PCR of the TCR CDR3. TCRdb re-derived calls from the multiplex PCR reads in MiXCR, one entry per CDR3 protein. The top ten hold roughly 10% of the sample, which has about 740,000 distinct CDR3 sequences, 12% to 15% seen once. From germline, CDR1 is DFQATT and CDR2 SNEGSKA (reference sequence). The CDR3 has 14 residues. Trimming pared 5 bases from V and 4 bases from J, leaving 18 bases between. Patients aged 18 to 65 had newly diagnosed hyperthyroidism that had lasted under 2 months. Clinical symptoms, serum thyroxine, TRAb, thyroid ultrasound and orbital computed tomography established diagnosis. Concerning this clonotype itself: Its antigen is not identified.

The genes are TRBV20-1 and TRBJ2-7; TRBD1 is a possible D gene (6 bases). The sequence came from a woman younger than 35 with Graves' hyperthyroidism. Sequenced input: blood. CDR3 in DNA: TGCAGTGCTCAGTTAACAGGGTCCCAATACGAGCAGTACTTC. It yields the protein CSAQLTGSQYEQYF.